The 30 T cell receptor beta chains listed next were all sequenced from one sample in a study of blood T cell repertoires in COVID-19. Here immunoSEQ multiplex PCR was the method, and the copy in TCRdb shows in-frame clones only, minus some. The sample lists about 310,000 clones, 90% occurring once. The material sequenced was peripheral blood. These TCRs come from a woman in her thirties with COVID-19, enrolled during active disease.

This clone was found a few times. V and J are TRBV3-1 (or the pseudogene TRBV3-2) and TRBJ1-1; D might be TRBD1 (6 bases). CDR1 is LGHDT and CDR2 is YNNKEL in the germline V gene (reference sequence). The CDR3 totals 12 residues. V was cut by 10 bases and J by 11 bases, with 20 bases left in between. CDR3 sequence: CATGDTKRWAFF. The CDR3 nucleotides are TGTGCCACCGGGGACACCAAGAGGTGGGCTTTCTTT.

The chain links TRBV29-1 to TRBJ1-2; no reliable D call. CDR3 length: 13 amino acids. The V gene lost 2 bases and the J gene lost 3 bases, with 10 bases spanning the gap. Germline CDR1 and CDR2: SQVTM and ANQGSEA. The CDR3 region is CSVESLRDYGYTF. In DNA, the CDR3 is TGCAGCGTTGAAAGTTTGAGGGACTATGGCTACACCTTC.

The CDR3 here is CASRPGQGGNEQFF. DNA for the CDR3: TGTGCCAGCAGGCCGGGACAGGGGGGGAATGAGCAGTTCTTC. The V call is TRBV6-5, the J call TRBJ2-1, with 11 bases lining up with TRBD1. Germline V lookup: CDR1 MNHEY, CDR2 SVGAGI. The CDR3 has 14 residues. With 6 bases clipped from V and 7 bases from J, the junction kept 5 bases outside the gene matches.

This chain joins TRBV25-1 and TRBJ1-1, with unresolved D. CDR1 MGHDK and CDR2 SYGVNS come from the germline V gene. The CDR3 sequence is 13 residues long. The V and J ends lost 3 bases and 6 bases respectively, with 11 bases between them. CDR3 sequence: CASSEAGHSEAFF. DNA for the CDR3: TGTGCCAGCAGTGAGGCGGGTCATTCTGAAGCTTTCTTT.

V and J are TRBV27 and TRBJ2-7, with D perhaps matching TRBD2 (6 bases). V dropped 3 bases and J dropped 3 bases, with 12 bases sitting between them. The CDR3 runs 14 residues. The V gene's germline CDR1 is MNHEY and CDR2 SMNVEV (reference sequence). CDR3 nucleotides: TGTGCCAGCAGTTTGGCCAGCGGGCACTACGAGCAGTACTTC. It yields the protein CASSLASGHYEQYF.

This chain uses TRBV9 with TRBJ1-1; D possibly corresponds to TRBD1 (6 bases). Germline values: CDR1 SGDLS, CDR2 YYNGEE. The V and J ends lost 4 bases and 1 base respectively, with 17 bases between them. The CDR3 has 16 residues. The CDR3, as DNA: TGTGCCAGCAGCCCCCGGGGGGCAGAGAAGAACACTGAAGCTTTCTTT. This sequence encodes CASSPRGAEKNTEAFF.

CDR3 sequence: CASSLDSRSDTEAFF. The CDR3 region has the DNA TGTGCCAGCAGCTTGGACAGCCGATCGGACACTGAAGCTTTCTTT. The chain has TRBV5-4 and TRBJ1-1; D is ambiguous. The CDR3 is 15 amino acids. The ends were cut back, 0 bases at V and 3 bases at J, with 12 bases in the middle. The germline V gene has CDR1 SGHNT and CDR2 YYREEE (reference sequence).

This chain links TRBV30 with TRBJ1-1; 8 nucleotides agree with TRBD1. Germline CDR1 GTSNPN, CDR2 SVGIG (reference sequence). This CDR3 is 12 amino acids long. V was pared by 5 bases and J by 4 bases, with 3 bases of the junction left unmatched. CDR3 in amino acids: CAWDRGGTEAFF. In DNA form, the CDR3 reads TGTGCCTGGGACAGGGGAGGCACTGAAGCTTTCTTT.

CDR3 nucleotide sequence: TGTGCCAGTAGTATTCGAACTGAGACTAACTATGGCTACACCTTC. Translated: CASSIRTETNYGYTF. The chain links TRBV19 to TRBJ1-2; the D is unclear. The CDR3 sequence is 15 residues long. Germline CDR1 is LNHDA and CDR2 is SQIVND (reference sequence). V lost 3 bases to trimming and J lost 0 bases, with 11 bases between them.

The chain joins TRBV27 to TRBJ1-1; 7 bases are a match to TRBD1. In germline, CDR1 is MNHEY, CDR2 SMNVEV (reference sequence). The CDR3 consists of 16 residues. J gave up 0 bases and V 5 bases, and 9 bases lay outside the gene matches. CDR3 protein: CASSLHPTGMNTEAFF. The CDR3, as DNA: TGTGCCAGCAGTCTACACCCGACAGGGATGAACACTGAAGCTTTCTTT.

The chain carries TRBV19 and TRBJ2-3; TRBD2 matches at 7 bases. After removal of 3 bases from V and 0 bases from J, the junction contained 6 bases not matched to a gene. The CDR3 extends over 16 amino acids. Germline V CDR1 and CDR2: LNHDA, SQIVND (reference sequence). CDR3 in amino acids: CASSIAGDTSTDTQYF. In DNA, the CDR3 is TGTGCCAGTAGTATCGCGGGAGACACTAGCACAGATACGCAGTATTTT.

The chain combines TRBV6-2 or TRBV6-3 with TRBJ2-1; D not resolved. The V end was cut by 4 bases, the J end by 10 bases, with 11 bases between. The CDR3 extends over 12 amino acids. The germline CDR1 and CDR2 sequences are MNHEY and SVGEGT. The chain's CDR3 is CASSLSLREQFF. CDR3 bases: TGTGCCAGCAGTTTGAGCTTACGAGAGCAGTTCTTC.

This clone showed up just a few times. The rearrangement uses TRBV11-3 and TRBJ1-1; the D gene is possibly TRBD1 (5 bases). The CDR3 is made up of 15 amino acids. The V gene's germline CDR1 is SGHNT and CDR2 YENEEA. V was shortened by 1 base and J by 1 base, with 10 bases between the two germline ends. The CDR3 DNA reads TGTGCCAGCAGCTTAGGGTCAGGGTGGAACACTGAAGCTTTCTTT. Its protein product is CASSLGSGWNTEAFF.

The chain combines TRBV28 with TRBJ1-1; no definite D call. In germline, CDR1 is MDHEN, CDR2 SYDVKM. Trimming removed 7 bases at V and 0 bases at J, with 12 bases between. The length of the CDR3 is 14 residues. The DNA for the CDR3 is TGTGCCAGCAACAGAGCCCCGGTGAACACTGAAGCTTTCTTT. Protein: CASNRAPVNTEAFF.

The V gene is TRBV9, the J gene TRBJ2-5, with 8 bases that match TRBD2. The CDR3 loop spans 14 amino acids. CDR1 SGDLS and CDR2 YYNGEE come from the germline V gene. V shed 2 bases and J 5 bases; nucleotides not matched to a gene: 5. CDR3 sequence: CASSVSGSVETQYF. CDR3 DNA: TGTGCCAGCAGCGTGAGCGGGAGTGTTGAGACCCAGTACTTC.

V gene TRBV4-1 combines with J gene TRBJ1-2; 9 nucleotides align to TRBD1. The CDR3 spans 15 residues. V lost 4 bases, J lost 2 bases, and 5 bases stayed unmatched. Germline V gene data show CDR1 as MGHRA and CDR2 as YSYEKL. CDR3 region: CASSPPGTGNYGYTF. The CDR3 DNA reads TGCGCCAGCAGCCCACCCGGGACAGGGAACTATGGCTACACCTTC.

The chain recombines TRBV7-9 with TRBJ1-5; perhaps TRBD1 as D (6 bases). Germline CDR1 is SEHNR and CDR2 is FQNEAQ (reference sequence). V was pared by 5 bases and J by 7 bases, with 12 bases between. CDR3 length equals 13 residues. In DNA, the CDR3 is TGTGCCAGCAGCCCAGGGGCTAGACAGCCCCAGCATTTT. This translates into CASSPGARQPQHF.

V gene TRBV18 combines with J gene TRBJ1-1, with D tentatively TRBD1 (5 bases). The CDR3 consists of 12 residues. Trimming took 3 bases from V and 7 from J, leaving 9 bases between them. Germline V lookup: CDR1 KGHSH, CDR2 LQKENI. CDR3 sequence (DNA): TGTGCCAGCTCACCGGCTCAGGGTGAAGCTTTCTTT. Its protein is CASSPAQGEAFF.

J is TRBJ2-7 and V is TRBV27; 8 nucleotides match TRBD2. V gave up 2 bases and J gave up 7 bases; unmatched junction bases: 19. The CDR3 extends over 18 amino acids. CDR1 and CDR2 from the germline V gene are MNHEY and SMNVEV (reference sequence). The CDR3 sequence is CASSLNAPGGTSTREQYF. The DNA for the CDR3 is TGTGCCAGCAGTTTAAACGCGCCGGGGGGGACTAGTACGCGGGAGCAGTACTTC.

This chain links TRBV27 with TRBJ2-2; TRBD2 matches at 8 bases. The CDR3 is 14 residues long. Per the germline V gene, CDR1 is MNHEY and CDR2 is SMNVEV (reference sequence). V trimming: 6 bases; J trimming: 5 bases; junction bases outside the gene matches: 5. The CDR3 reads CASSVTGGTGELFF. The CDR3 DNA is TGTGCCAGCAGCGTCACGGGAGGGACCGGGGAGCTGTTTTTT.

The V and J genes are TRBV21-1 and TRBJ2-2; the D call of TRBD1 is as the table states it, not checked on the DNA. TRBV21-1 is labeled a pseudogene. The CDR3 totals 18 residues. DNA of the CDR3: TGTGCCAGCAGCAAAACAGGGGGGGACAGGGGGCCCACCGGGGAGCTGTTTTTT. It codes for CASSKTGGDRGPTGELFF.

The CDR3 coding sequence is TGTGCCAGTAGGAACTGGGGACTAGCGGGAGGAAAGGACTACAATGAGCAGTTCTTC. Its translation: CASRNWGLAGGKDYNEQFF. The chain recombines TRBV19 with TRBJ2-1; 15 bases match TRBD2. With 6 bases clipped from V and 3 bases from J, the junction kept 12 bases outside the gene matches. The CDR3 runs 19 residues. Germline CDR1 reads LNHDA; CDR2 reads SQIVND (reference sequence).

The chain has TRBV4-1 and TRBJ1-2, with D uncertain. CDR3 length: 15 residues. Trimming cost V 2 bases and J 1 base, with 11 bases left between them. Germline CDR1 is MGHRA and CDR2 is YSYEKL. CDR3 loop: CASSQTESLNYGYTF. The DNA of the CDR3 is TGCGCCAGCAGCCAAACTGAGTCGCTTAACTATGGCTACACCTTC.

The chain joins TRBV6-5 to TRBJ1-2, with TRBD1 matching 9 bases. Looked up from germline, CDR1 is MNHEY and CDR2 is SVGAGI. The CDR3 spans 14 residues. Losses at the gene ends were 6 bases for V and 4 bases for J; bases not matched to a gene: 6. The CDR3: CASSLTGGFYGYTF. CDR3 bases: TGTGCCAGCAGCTTGACAGGGGGGTTCTATGGCTACACCTTC.

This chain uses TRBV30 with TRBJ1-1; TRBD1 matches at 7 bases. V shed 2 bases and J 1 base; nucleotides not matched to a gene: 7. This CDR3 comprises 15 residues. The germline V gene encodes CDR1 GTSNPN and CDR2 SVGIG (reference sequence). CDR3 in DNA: TGTGCCTGGAGTCGTCAGGGACAGCAGAACACTGAAGCTTTCTTT. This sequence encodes CAWSRQGQQNTEAFF.

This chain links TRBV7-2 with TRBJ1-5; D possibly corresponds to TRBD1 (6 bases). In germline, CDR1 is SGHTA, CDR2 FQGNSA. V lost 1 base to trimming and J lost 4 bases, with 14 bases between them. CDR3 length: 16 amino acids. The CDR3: CASSLVGGPTNQPQHF. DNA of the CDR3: TGTGCCAGCAGCTTAGTGGGGGGGCCCACTAATCAGCCCCAGCATTTT.

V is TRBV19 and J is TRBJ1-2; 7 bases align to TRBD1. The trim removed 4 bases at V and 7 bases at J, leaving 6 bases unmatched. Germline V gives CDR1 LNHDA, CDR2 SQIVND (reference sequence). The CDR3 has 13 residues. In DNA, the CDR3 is TGTGCCAGTAGTAGGGGACAGCTCTTTGGCTACACCTTC. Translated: CASSRGQLFGYTF.

The CDR3 here is CASSLRPLGGGRINTEAFF. CDR3 nucleotide sequence: TGTGCCAGCAGCTTAAGGCCCCTGGGGGGGGGCAGAATCAACACTGAAGCTTTCTTT. This chain joins TRBV7-9 and TRBJ1-1; TRBD1 might be the D (6 bases). V dropped 2 bases and J dropped 2 bases, with 24 bases sitting between them. The germline V gene has CDR1 SEHNR and CDR2 FQNEAQ (reference sequence). The CDR3 is made up of 19 amino acids.

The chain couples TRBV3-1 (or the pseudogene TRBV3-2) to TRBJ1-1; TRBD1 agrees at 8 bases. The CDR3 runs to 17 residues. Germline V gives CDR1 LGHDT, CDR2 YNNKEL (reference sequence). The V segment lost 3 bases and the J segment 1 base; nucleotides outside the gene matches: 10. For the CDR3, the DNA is TGTGCCAGCAGCCACCAAGGGACAGGCGGTAGGAACACTGAAGCTTTCTTT. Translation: CASSHQGTGGRNTEAFF.

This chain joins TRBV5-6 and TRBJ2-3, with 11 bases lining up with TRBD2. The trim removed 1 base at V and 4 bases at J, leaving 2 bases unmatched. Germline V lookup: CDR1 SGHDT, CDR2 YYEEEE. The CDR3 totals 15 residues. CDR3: CASSLTSGSADTQYF. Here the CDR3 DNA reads TGTGCCAGCAGCTTGACTAGCGGGAGTGCAGATACGCAGTATTTT.